This T cell receptor (beta chain) originates from a study of human T cells and chemical hapten exposure. Across the study: Recorded diagnoses among the mostly female patients were alopecia areata, totalis or universalis. Findings and limits, study-wide: Counts of expanded TCRs (at PT1) showed a positive correlation with patch test score. Following DPC sensitization, TCRs present above 1 in 1000 frequency showed no change.

V gave up 4 bases and J gave up 7 bases; unmatched junction bases: 4. Germline V lookup: CDR1 MNHEY, CDR2 SMNVEV (reference sequence). This CDR3 region has 13 residues. The study's library attached unique molecular identifiers to single cDNA molecules. TCRdb reprocessed the RACE reads via MiXCR and lists one record per CDR3 protein. The profile covers about 300,000 distinct CDR3 sequences, with around 5.5% appearing a single time and about 7.7% taken by the ten largest. Time point here: pre-sensitization, week 0. Treatment described: therapeutic diphenylcyclopropenone sensitization with weekly scalp DPC. This clonotype occurred many times. What it binds is unknown.

This TCR was recovered from a woman aged 18-29 years with alopecia areata. Some clones in this sample may be carry-over from other donors' samples. Sequencing was performed on whole blood, taken in connection with sensitization to the hapten diphenylcyclopropenone (DPC). This sequence joins TRBV27 and TRBJ1-5; 7 nucleotides line up with TRBD1. CDR3 coding DNA: TGTGCCAGCAGTTCCTACAGGGGACAGCCCCAGCATTTT. Its translation is CASSSYRGQPQHF.